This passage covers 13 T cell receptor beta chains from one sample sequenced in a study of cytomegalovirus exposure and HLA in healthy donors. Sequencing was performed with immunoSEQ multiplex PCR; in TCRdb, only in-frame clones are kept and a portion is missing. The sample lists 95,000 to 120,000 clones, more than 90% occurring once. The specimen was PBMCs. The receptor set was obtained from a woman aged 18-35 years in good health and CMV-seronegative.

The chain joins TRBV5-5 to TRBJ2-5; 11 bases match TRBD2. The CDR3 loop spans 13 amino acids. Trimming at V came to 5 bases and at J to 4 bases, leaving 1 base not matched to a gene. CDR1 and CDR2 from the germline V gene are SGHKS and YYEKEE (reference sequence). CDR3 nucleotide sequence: TGTGCCAGCAGGACTAGCGGGGTAGAGACCCAGTACTTC. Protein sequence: CASRTSGVETQYF.

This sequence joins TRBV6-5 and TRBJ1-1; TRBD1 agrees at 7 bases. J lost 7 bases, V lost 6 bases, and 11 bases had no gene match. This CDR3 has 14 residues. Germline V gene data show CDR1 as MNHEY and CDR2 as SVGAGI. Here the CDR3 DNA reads TGTGCCAGCAGGCAGGGGGGAAGATCCCATGAAGCTTTCTTT. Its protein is CASRQGGRSHEAFF.

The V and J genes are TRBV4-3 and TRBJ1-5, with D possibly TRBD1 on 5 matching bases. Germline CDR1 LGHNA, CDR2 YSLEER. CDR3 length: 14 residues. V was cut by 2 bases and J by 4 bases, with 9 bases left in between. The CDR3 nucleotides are TGCGCCAGCAGCCAAAACCAGGGTAATCAGCCCCAGCATTTT. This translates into CASSQNQGNQPQHF.

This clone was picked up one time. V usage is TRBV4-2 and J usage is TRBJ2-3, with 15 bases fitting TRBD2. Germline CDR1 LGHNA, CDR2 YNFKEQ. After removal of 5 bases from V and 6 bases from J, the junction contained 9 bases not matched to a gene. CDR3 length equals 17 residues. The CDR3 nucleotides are TGTGCCAGCAGCTTACGGACTAGCGGGGGGGGTTTGGATACGCAGTATTTT. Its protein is CASSLRTSGGGLDTQYF.

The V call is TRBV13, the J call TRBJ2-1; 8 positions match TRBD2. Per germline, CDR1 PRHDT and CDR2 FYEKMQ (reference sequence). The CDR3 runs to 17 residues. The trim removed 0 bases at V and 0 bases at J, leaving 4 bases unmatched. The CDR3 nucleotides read TGTGCCAGCAGCTTAGGCCCAGCGGGGGCCTCCTACAATGAGCAGTTCTTC. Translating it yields CASSLGPAGASYNEQFF.

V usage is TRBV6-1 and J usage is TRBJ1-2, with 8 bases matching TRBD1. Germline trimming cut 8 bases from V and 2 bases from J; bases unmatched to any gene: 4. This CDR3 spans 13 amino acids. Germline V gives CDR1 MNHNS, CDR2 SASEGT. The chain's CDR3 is CASGQGPNYGYTF. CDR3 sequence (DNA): TGTGCCAGCGGACAGGGACCGAACTATGGCTACACCTTC.

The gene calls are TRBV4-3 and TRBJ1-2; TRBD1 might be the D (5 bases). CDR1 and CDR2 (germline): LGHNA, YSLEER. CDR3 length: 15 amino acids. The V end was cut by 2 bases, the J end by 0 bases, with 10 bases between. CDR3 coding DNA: TGCGCCAGCAGCCAACACAGGAGTTCTAACTATGGCTACACCTTC. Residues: CASSQHRSSNYGYTF.

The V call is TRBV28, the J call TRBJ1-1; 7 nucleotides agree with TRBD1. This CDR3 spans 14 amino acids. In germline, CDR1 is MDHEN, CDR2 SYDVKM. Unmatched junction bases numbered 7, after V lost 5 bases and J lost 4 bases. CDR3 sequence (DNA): TGTGCCAGCAGTATTACACAGGGGATCACTGAAGCTTTCTTT. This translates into CASSITQGITEAFF.

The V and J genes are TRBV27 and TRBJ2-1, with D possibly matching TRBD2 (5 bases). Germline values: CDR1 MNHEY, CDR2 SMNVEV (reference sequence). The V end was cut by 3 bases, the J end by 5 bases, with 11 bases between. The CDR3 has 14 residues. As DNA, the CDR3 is TGTGCCAGCAGTTTTGTCTCGGGGAACAATGAGCAGTTCTTC. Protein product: CASSFVSGNNEQFF.

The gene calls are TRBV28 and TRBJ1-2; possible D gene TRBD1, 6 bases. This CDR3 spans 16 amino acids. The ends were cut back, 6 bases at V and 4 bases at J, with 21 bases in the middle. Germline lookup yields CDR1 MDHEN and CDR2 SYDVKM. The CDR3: CASRPPPSDRVYGYTF. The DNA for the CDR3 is TGTGCCAGCAGACCTCCCCCCTCGGACAGAGTCTATGGCTACACCTTC.

The CDR3 coding sequence is TGTGCCAGTAGTATGCTTTCGACACCCCGTTATACCGGGGAGCTGTTTTTT. Protein product: CASSMLSTPRYTGELFF. This chain links TRBV19 with TRBJ2-2; no firm D call. Trimming stripped 3 bases from V and 5 bases from J, with 19 bases between. The CDR3 totals 17 residues. Germline CDR1 LNHDA, CDR2 SQIVND (reference sequence).

The CDR3 DNA sequence: TGTGCCAGCAGTTACTCGATCAGGGCGCACACTGAAGCTTTCTTT. Encoded protein: CASSYSIRAHTEAFF. The chain couples TRBV6-5 to TRBJ1-1, with TRBD1 as a possible D gene (5 bases). CDR1 is MNHEY and CDR2 is SVGAGI in the germline V gene. This CDR3 spans 15 amino acids. Trimming shortened V by 0 bases and J by 3 bases, and 11 bases separated the two germline ends.

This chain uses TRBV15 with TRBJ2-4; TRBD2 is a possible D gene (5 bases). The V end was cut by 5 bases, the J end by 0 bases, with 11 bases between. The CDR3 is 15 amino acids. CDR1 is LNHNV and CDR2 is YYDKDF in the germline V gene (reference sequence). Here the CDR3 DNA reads TGTGCCACCAGCCGGCCTGAGGGAGCCAAAAACATTCAGTACTTC. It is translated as CATSRPEGAKNIQYF.